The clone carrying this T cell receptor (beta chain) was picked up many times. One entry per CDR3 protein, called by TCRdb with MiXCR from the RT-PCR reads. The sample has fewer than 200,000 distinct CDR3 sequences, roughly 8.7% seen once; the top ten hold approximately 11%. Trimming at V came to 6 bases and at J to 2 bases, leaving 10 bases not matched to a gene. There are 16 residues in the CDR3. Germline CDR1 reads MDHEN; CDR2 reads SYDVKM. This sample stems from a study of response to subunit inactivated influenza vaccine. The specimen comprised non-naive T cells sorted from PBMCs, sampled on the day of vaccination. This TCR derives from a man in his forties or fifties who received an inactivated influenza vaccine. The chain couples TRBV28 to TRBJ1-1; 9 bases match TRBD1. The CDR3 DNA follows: TGTGCCAGCAGAGATGACAGGGGGAGGTCAAACACTGAAGCTTTCTTT. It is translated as CASRDDRGRSNTEAFF.